The present T cell receptor (beta chain) was sequenced within a study of blood T cell repertoires in COVID-19. Study in general: The cDNA or gDNA used as material had been derived from T cells, B-cell-depleted T cells, or PBMCs.

The assay was immunoSEQ multiplex PCR, and TCRdb's table has in-frame clones only and misses some. Of 180,000 or so clones listed, approximately 89% were seen once; the top ten hold over 2%. The J segment lost 9 bases and the V segment lost 3 bases, leaving 10 bases of the junction unmatched. Germline V gene data show CDR1 as MGHDK and CDR2 as SYGVNS. The CDR3 length is 16 residues. J is TRBJ2-3 and V is TRBV25-1; TRBD2 agrees at 12 bases. The sequence derives from a woman in her thirties or forties with acute COVID-19. The sequencing sample was made of PBMCs or T cells enriched from blood (not recorded which). The CDR3 coding sequence is TGTGCCAGCAGTGACCCCGGACTAGCGGGATCGGAAACGCAGTATTTT. Translation: CASSDPGLAGSETQYF.